This TCR beta chain was sequenced in a study of shared clonotypes between healthy human individuals. Study-level points and caveats: Between several donors, naive CD4 clonotypes were shared at a level of about 5%. In the sorted subsets, rarefaction showed sequencing was incomplete despite large depth. Compared with memory subsets, naive subsets generally had larger estimated richness.

For this clone: No antigen is known for it.

Germline V gives CDR1 MNHNS, CDR2 SASEGT. The CDR3 extends over 12 amino acids. V dropped 6 bases and J dropped 6 bases, with 9 bases sitting between them. The repertoire was sequenced with immunoSEQ multiplex PCR; TCRdb's copy has only in-frame clones and lacks some. The repertoire holds some 1.4 million clones, with more than 95% as singletons. The specimen was naive CD4+ T cells sorted from blood. As to subset: CD45RA+ positively selected. The rearrangement links TRBV6-1 to TRBJ1-5; D is uncertain. The TCR was taken from a man under 40 in good health. In DNA form, the CDR3 reads TGTGCCAGCAGAGCCGTGAGTCAGCCCCAGCATTTT. Translation: CASRAVSQPQHF.